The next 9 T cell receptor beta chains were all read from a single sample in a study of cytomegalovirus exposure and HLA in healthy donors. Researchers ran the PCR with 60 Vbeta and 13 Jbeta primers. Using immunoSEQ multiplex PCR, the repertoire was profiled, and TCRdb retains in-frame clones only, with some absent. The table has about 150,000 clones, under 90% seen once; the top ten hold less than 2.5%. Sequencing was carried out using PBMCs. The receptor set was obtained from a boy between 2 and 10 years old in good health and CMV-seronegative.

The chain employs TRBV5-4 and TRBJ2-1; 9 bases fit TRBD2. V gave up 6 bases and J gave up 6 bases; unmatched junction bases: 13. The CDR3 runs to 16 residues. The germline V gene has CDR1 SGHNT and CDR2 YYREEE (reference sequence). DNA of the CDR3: TGTGCCAGCACTTCGAGCGGGGGGTATCGCTTCAATGAGCAGTTCTTC. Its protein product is CASTSSGGYRFNEQFF.

This CDR3 is CASSYIGGAATEQYF. The CDR3 coding sequence is TGTGCCAGCAGTTACATAGGGGGGGCGGCGACCGAGCAGTACTTC. The chain employs TRBV27 and TRBJ2-7; D is perhaps TRBD2 (7 bases). Germline CDR1 reads MNHEY; CDR2 reads SMNVEV (reference sequence). V was clipped by 4 bases and J by 6 bases, with 19 bases between them. This CDR3 is 15 amino acids long.

The CDR3 DNA follows: TGTGCCAGCAGTTTGGGCGGGGGGGGTTCGTATGGCTACACCTTC. This translates into CASSLGGGGSYGYTF. The chain recombines TRBV6-5 with TRBJ1-2; a possible D gene is TRBD1 (5 bases). Trimming shortened V by 4 bases and J by 5 bases, and 17 bases separated the two germline ends. The CDR3 covers 15 residues. Germline CDR1 is MNHEY and CDR2 is SVGAGI.

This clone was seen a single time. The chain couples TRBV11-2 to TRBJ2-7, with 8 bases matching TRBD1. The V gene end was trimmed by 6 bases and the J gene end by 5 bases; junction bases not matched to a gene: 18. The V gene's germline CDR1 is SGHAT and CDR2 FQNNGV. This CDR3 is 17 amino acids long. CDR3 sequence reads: CASSSDPGGAGGNEQYF. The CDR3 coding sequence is TGTGCCAGCAGTTCCGACCCAGGGGGCGCGGGCGGAAACGAGCAGTACTTC.

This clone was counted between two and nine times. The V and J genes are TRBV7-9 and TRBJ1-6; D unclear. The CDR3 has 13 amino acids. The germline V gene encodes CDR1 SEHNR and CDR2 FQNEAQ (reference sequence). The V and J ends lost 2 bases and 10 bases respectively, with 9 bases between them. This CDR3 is CASSLPVESPLHF. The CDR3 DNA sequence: TGTGCCAGCAGCTTACCTGTCGAGTCACCCCTCCACTTT.

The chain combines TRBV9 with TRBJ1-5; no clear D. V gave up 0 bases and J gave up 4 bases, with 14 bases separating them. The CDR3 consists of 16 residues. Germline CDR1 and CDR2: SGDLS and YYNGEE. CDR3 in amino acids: CASSVGAGSGNQPQHF. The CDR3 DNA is TGTGCCAGCAGCGTAGGTGCAGGATCGGGGAATCAGCCCCAGCATTTT.

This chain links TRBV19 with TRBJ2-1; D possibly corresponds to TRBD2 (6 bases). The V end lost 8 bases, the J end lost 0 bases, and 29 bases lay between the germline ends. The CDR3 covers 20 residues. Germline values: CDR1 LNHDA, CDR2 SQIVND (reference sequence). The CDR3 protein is CASRVRAGRAAPRSYNEQFF. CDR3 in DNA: TGTGCCAGTCGTGTACGGGCGGGGCGGGCGGCCCCTCGCTCCTACAATGAGCAGTTCTTC.

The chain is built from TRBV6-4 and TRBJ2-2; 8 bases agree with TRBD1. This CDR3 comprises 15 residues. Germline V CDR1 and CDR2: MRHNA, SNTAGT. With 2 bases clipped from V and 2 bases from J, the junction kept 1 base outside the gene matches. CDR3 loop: CASSDGTGNTGELFF. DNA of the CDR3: TGTGCCAGCAGTGACGGGACAGGCAACACCGGGGAGCTGTTTTTT.

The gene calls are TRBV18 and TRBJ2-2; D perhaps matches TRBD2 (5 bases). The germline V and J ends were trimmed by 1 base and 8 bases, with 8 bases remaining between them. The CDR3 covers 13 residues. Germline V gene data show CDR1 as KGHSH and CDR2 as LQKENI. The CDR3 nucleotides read TGTGCCAGCTCACCACTCGAGCGGGGGGAGCTGTTTTTT. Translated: CASSPLERGELFF. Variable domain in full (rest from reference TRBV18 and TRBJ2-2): NAGVMQNPRHLVRRRGQEARLRCSPMKGHSHVYWYRQLPEEGLKFMVYLQKENIIDESGMPKERFSAEFPKEGPSILRIQQVVRGDSAAYFCASSPLERGELFFGEGSRLTVL.